Presented here are 21 T cell receptor beta chains from one specimen sequenced in a study of blood T cell repertoires in COVID-19. Produced via immunoSEQ multiplex PCR; TCRdb's table is partial and in-frame only. The table lists under 300,000 clones, 70% to 90% of them singletons. Sequenced input: peripheral blood. The receptors were sampled from a woman between 65 and 79 years old with acute or convalescent COVID-19.

V and J are TRBV18 and TRBJ1-2, with D maybe TRBD1 (6 bases). This CDR3 has 13 residues. Germline V gene lookup returns CDR1 KGHSH and CDR2 LQKENI. V dropped 4 bases and J dropped 7 bases, with 13 bases sitting between them. In nucleotides, the CDR3 is TGTGCCAGCTCACTCGGGGACACCCCTGGCTACACCTTC. Encoded protein: CASSLGDTPGYTF.

The chain carries TRBV29-1 and TRBJ1-2; no definite D call. V dropped 6 bases and J dropped 6 bases, with 14 bases sitting between them. The germline V gene has CDR1 SQVTM and CDR2 ANQGSEA. The CDR3 totals 12 residues. The CDR3 loop reads CSVRGTRDGYTF. CDR3 coding DNA: TGCAGCGTAAGAGGTACAAGAGATGGCTACACCTTC.

The rearrangement joins TRBV11-2 to TRBJ1-1; D remains unclear. Between the trimmed V and J ends, which lost 1 base and 1 base, there was a span of 7 bases. This CDR3 has 14 amino acids. Germline-derived CDR1 and CDR2 are SGHAT and FQNNGV. CDR3 DNA sequence: TGTGCCAGCAGCTTAGGAGAGGGGAACACTGAAGCTTTCTTT. Translating it yields CASSLGEGNTEAFF.

The chain couples TRBV7-8 to TRBJ2-5; D is perhaps TRBD2 (5 bases). The CDR3 totals 13 residues. Germline V gives CDR1 SGHVS, CDR2 FQNEAQ. V shed 3 bases and J shed 5 bases, with 10 bases lying between them. CDR3 sequence: CASSFLAVETQYF. The CDR3 DNA reads TGTGCCAGCAGCTTCCTAGCTGTGGAGACCCAGTACTTC.

As DNA, the CDR3 is TGTGCCAGCAGCTTGGTCAGTGGTACTGAAGCTTTCTTT. Amino acids: CASSLVSGTEAFF. The V and J genes are TRBV7-9 and TRBJ1-1; D gene unclear. The length of the CDR3 is 13 residues. Germline-derived CDR1 and CDR2 are SEHNR and FQNEAQ (reference sequence). Trimming took 3 bases from V and 5 from J, leaving 10 bases between them.

This rearrangement joins TRBV3-1 (or the pseudogene TRBV3-2) to TRBJ2-3; 8 bases are a match to TRBD2. The CDR3 covers 16 residues. Trimming at V came to 5 bases and at J to 1 base, leaving 8 bases not matched to a gene. CDR1 is LGHDT, CDR2 YNNKEL, per germline (reference sequence). The CDR3 DNA sequence: TGTGCCAGCAGCTCACGAGCGGGGGCCCGCACAGATACGCAGTATTTT. Translation: CASSSRAGARTDTQYF.

The chain uses TRBV20-1 and TRBJ1-1, with D unclear. V gave up 3 bases and J gave up 7 bases, with 18 bases separating them. The CDR3 length is 14 residues. Germline loops: CDR1 DFQATT, CDR2 SNEGSKA (reference sequence). The CDR3 loop is CSASAEPLHDEAFF. The CDR3 DNA sequence: TGCAGTGCTAGTGCAGAACCCCTCCATGATGAAGCTTTCTTT.

The chain combines TRBV12-5 with TRBJ1-4, with 7 bases matching TRBD1. The ends lost 5 bases at V and 8 bases at J; junction bases unmatched: 11. Germline V gives CDR1 LGHNT, CDR2 FRNRAP. The CDR3 length is 15 residues. The CDR3 sequence is CASGGSGGSLEKLFF. CDR3 nucleotide sequence: TGTGCTAGTGGTGGTTCAGGGGGATCCCTAGAAAAACTGTTTTTT.

The genes are TRBV6-5 and TRBJ1-3; TRBD1 is a possible D gene (6 bases). Germline CDR1 is MNHEY and CDR2 is SVGAGI. This CDR3 spans 15 amino acids. Between the trimmed V and J ends, which lost 2 bases and 4 bases, there was a span of 12 bases. The CDR3 coding sequence is TGTGCCAGCAGTTACGACAGGTCCGGAGGAAACACCATATATTTT. Its translation: CASSYDRSGGNTIYF.

The chain couples TRBV7-6 to TRBJ2-6, with D maybe TRBD2 (6 bases). CDR3 length equals 18 residues. Germline V gives CDR1 SGHVS, CDR2 FNYEAQ. With 5 bases removed from V and 0 bases from J, the gap between germline ends came to 17 bases. CDR3 sequence (DNA): TGTGCCAGCAGCATCGACGGGGGAAGGAACTCTGGGGCCAACGTCCTGACTTTC. It yields the protein CASSIDGGRNSGANVLTF.

The chain joins TRBV4-1 to TRBJ2-4; 9 bases fit TRBD2. The CDR3 runs to 15 residues. V was pared by 1 base and J by 9 bases, with 7 bases of the junction left unmatched. CDR1 MGHRA and CDR2 YSYEKL come from the germline V gene. The CDR3: CASSQGQRGAFIQYF. The CDR3 DNA follows: TGCGCCAGCAGCCAAGGGCAGCGGGGGGCTTTCATTCAGTACTTC.

This rearrangement joins TRBV10-1 to TRBJ2-1, with 8 bases aligning to TRBD1. CDR1 and CDR2 from the germline V gene are WNHNN and SYGVQD (reference sequence). This CDR3 contains 13 residues. After removal of 4 bases from V and 9 bases from J, the junction contained 5 bases not matched to a gene. In nucleotides, the CDR3 is TGCGCCAGCAGTGGGACAGGGCGTCGTGAGCAGTTCTTC. Amino acid sequence: CASSGTGRREQFF.

The chain is built from TRBV5-1 and TRBJ2-7, with TRBD2 as a possible D gene (6 bases). V shed 2 bases and J shed 5 bases, with 14 bases lying between them. Germline V lookup: CDR1 SGHRS, CDR2 YFSETQ. The CDR3 loop spans 14 amino acids. CDR3 residues: CASSLPGLHDEQYF. Here the CDR3 DNA reads TGCGCCAGCAGCTTACCGGGACTTCATGACGAGCAGTACTTC.

The V gene is TRBV19, the J gene TRBJ1-4; TRBD1 agrees at 9 bases. Germline CDR1 is LNHDA and CDR2 is SQIVND (reference sequence). V was pared by 9 bases and J by 8 bases, with 10 bases of the junction left unmatched. The CDR3 is made up of 14 amino acids. CDR3 in DNA: TGTGCCAGCGTCTCCGGGACAGGGCGCGAAAAACTGTTTTTT. Encoded protein: CASVSGTGREKLFF. Based on the CDR3 plus reference TRBV19 and TRBJ1-4, the full variable domain is DGGITQSPKYLFRKEGQNVTLSCEQNLNHDAMYWYRQDPGQGLRLIYYSQIVNDFQKGDIAEGYSVSREKKESFPLTVTSAQKNPTAFYLCASVSGTGREKLFFGSGTQLSVL.

This rearrangement joins TRBV6-1 to TRBJ1-2; D is perhaps TRBD1 (5 bases). Per the germline V gene, CDR1 is MNHNS and CDR2 is SASEGT. The length of the CDR3 is 15 residues. V lost 3 bases to trimming and J lost 0 bases, with 11 bases between them. The chain's CDR3 is CASSDQGPSNYGYTF. In DNA form, the CDR3 reads TGTGCCAGCAGTGACCAGGGCCCCTCTAACTATGGCTACACCTTC.

DNA for the CDR3: TGCGCCAGCAGCTTGATTGGGCTGGAGGGCAGAGCGGTTGAAAAACTGTTTTTT. It yields the protein CASSLIGLEGRAVEKLFF. The V and J genes are TRBV5-1 and TRBJ1-4; D call uncertain. Trimming removed 1 base at V and 7 bases at J, with 23 bases between. The CDR3 runs 18 residues. Germline V gene lookup returns CDR1 SGHRS and CDR2 YFSETQ.

For the CDR3, the DNA is TGTGCCATCTCGACAGGCGACAATCAGCCCCAGCATTTT. Residues: CAISTGDNQPQHF. The chain employs TRBV10-3 and TRBJ1-5, with D maybe TRBD1 (6 bases). CDR3 length: 13 amino acids. Germline-derived CDR1 and CDR2 are ENHRY and SYGVKD. V gave up 8 bases and J gave up 3 bases, with 11 bases separating them.

This clone was detected only a few times. The rearrangement joins TRBV18 to TRBJ1-1; D unclear. Germline V gene data show CDR1 as KGHSH and CDR2 as LQKENI. This CDR3 comprises 13 residues. Trimming shortened V by 5 bases and J by 10 bases, and 17 bases separated the two germline ends. CDR3 residues: CASSENLESGAFF. CDR3 in DNA: TGTGCCAGCTCAGAAAACTTGGAGTCGGGAGCTTTCTTT.

The chain recombines TRBV12-3 or TRBV12-4 with TRBJ2-7; a possible D gene is TRBD2 (5 bases). V was pared by 8 bases and J by 4 bases, with 15 bases between. The CDR3 totals 13 residues. CDR3 loop: CASAPRGRYEQYF. The CDR3, as DNA: TGTGCCAGCGCCCCTCGGGGTCGATACGAGCAGTACTTC.

In DNA form, the CDR3 reads TGTGCCAGCAGCAGGGACAGTCGGTATAATTCACCCCTCCACTTT. Translating gives CASSRDSRYNSPLHF. The V gene is TRBV5-4, the J gene TRBJ1-6; TRBD1 matches at 7 bases. J was trimmed by 4 bases and V by 4 bases; bases with no gene match: 5. The germline V gene has CDR1 SGHNT and CDR2 YYREEE (reference sequence). The CDR3 consists of 15 residues. The variable domain in full, with the rest retrieved from reference TRBV5-4 and TRBJ1-6, is ETGVTQSPTHLIKTRGQQVTLRCSSQSGHNTVSWYQQALGQGPQFIFQYYREEENGRGNFPPRFSGLQFPNYSSELNVNALELDDSALYLCASSRDSRYNSPLHFGNGTRLTVT.

This clone was found once. This chain links TRBV6-5 with TRBJ1-2; D uncertain. The V gene's germline CDR1 is MNHEY and CDR2 SVGAGI. The CDR3 runs 12 residues. The germline V and J ends were trimmed by 3 bases and 8 bases, with 10 bases remaining between them. The CDR3 sequence: CASSYRGAGYTF. CDR3 coding DNA: TGTGCCAGCAGTTATCGGGGAGCGGGCTACACCTTC.